Shown below are 21 T cell receptor beta chains from a single sample sequenced in a study of T cells in Graves' hyperthyroidism and ophthalmopathy. Amplification yielded TCR beta CDR3 regions, with RNA transcripts as the source. A set of HTBI primers served as the primers for a first-round RT-PCR of the TCR CDR3. TCRdb reanalysed the multiplex PCR reads using MiXCR and keeps one entry per CDR3 protein. The sample comprises 300,000 to 450,000 distinct CDR3 sequences, roughly 15% of which are singletons, and 15% to 20% rests with the top ten. Sequencing used blood. The source of these receptors is a woman aged 25-40 years with Graves' ophthalmopathy.

As regards this clonotype: Being one base from a much bigger clone, this may be a read error. This sequence joins TRBV25-1 and TRBJ1-1; 7 bases map to TRBD1. This CDR3 is built from 15 residues. CDR1 is MGHDK and CDR2 is SYGVNS in the germline V gene. J lost 10 bases, V lost 2 bases, and 13 bases had no gene match. Here the CDR3 reads CASSEETGIISLAFF. The CDR3 DNA sequence: TGTGCCAGCAGTGAAGAGACAGGGATCATATCGCTAGCTTTCTTT.

The chain joins TRBV7-9 to TRBJ1-3, with 7 positions matching TRBD1. Looked up from germline, CDR1 is SEHNR and CDR2 is FQNEAQ (reference sequence). V was clipped by 3 bases and J by 0 bases; unmatched bases: 17. The CDR3 is 20 amino acids. CDR3: CASSLHLGDRPFSSGNTIYF. The CDR3 bases are TGTGCCAGCAGCTTGCATCTAGGGGACAGACCATTTAGCTCTGGAAACACCATATATTTT.

This clonotype was picked up many times. The chain has TRBV2 and TRBJ2-5; D is unresolved. Trimming took off 2 bases at V and 2 bases at J, with 9 bases between the two ends. Germline CDR1 SNHLY, CDR2 FYNNEI. This CDR3 spans 14 amino acids. The CDR3 DNA sequence: TGTGCCAGCAGTGAACAGCAACAGCAAGAGACCCAGTACTTC. Translation gives CASSEQQQQETQYF. The full variable domain, completed using reference TRBV2 and TRBJ2-5, is EPEVTQTPSHQVTQMGQEVILRCVPISNHLYFYWYRQILGQKVEFLVSFYNNEISEKSEIFDDQFSVERPDGSNFTLKIRSTKLEDSAMYFCASSEQQQQETQYFGPGTRLLVL.

This clonotype was recorded many times. The chain joins TRBV6-5 to TRBJ2-1, with D tentatively TRBD2 (6 bases). Trimming removed 2 bases from V and 4 bases from J, with 24 bases in between. This CDR3 has 19 residues. The germline gives CDR1 MNHEY, CDR2 SVGAGI. CDR3 loop: CASSYPTLAMRGTYNEQFF. The CDR3 DNA follows: TGTGCCAGCAGTTACCCGACTCTAGCTATGCGGGGAACTTACAATGAGCAGTTCTTC.

This clonotype occurred many times. The chain links TRBV20-1 to TRBJ2-3; D remains ambiguous. The germline gives CDR1 DFQATT, CDR2 SNEGSKA (reference sequence). The CDR3 is made up of 11 amino acids. The V gene lost 5 bases and the J gene lost 5 bases, with 8 bases spanning the gap. The chain's CDR3 is CSALHGDTQYF. Written as DNA, the CDR3 is TGCAGTGCTTTACACGGAGATACGCAGTATTTT.

The chain joins TRBV19 to TRBJ1-5; D is perhaps TRBD1 (5 bases). CDR3 length: 15 residues. With 3 bases removed from V and 0 bases from J, the gap between germline ends came to 9 bases. CDR1 LNHDA and CDR2 SQIVND come from the germline V gene (reference sequence). This chain's CDR3 is CASSMQGNSNQPQHF. The CDR3 DNA is TGTGCCAGTAGTATGCAGGGTAATAGCAATCAGCCCCAGCATTTT.

In its sample, this clonotype was seen a few times. The chain is built from TRBV12-3 or TRBV12-4 and TRBJ2-1; D is unresolved. CDR3 length: 17 residues. V gave up 8 bases and J gave up 0 bases, with 20 bases separating them. In DNA form, the CDR3 reads TGTGCCAGCCCCCCCTGGGCTGTCAAAAGCTCCTACAATGAGCAGTTCTTC. It codes for CASPPWAVKSSYNEQFF.

This clonotype occurred many times. The CDR3 region is CASSTGTGGYSPLHF. For the CDR3, the DNA is TGTGCCAGCAGCACCGGGACAGGGGGTTATTCACCCCTCCACTTT. The chain is built from TRBV2 and TRBJ1-6; 11 bases are a match to TRBD1. Unmatched junction bases numbered 6, after V lost 6 bases and J lost 8 bases. The CDR3 sequence is 15 residues long. Germline loops: CDR1 SNHLY, CDR2 FYNNEI.

The sample holds many counts of this clonotype. This chain connects TRBV30 to TRBJ2-1, with TRBD2 as a possible D gene (5 bases). This CDR3 contains 16 residues. CDR1 is GTSNPN, CDR2 SVGIG, per germline (reference sequence). V was trimmed by 5 bases and J by 1 base, leaving 18 bases between them. The CDR3 is CAWAGLLVVSYNEQFF. In nucleotides, the CDR3 is TGTGCCTGGGCCGGTTTACTAGTAGTTTCCTACAATGAGCAGTTCTTC.

This clonotype was detected many times. The chain is built from TRBV7-8 and TRBJ1-5; D uncertain. CDR1 is SGHVS and CDR2 is FQNEAQ in the germline V gene. V lost 1 base, J lost 2 bases, and 9 bases lay in between. The CDR3 has 15 amino acids. CDR3 sequence reads: CASSLDRVGNQPQHF. As DNA, the CDR3 is TGTGCCAGCAGCTTAGATAGGGTTGGCAATCAGCCCCAGCATTTT. Full variable domain (rest looked up from reference TRBV7-8 and TRBJ1-5): GAGVSQSPRYKVAKRGQDVALRCDPISGHVSLFWYQQALGQGPEFLTYFQNEAQLDKSGLPSDRFFAERPEGSVSTLKIQRTQQEDSAVYLCASSLDRVGNQPQHFGDGTRLSIL.

This clonotype has just a few counts. This chain joins TRBV27 and TRBJ1-2, with 10 bases lining up with TRBD1. V lost 3 bases, J lost 2 bases, and 9 bases stayed unmatched. CDR3 size: 17 residues. Germline V lookup: CDR1 MNHEY, CDR2 SMNVEV (reference sequence). The CDR3 nucleotides read TGTGCCAGCAGTTTCTGGGGGGGGACAGGGGTGAACTATGGCTACACCTTC. Residues: CASSFWGGTGVNYGYTF.

Regarding this clonotype: This may stem from a read error, because a much larger clone lies one nucleotide away. No conserved phenylalanine or tryptophan ends this CDR3, so it is likely a read error. The genes are TRBV12-3 or TRBV12-4 and TRBJ1-4; 7 bases fit TRBD1. This CDR3 has 15 residues. The J segment lost 3 bases and the V segment lost 5 bases, leaving 6 bases of the junction unmatched. The CDR3 DNA is TGTGCCAGCAGTGAACAGGGGCCAGCTAATGAAAAACTGTTTCTT. Translated, it gives CASSEQGPANEKLFL.

Of note for this clonotype: Mismatch with germline at one junction end may stem from a read error. The chain links TRBV7-3 to TRBJ2-2; 8 bases agree with TRBD1. Germline values: CDR1 SGHTA, CDR2 FQGTGA. The CDR3 runs 16 residues. In DNA form, the CDR3 reads TGTGACAGCAGCTTATCAGGGGGACAGGACACCGGGGAGCTGCTTTTT. This codes for CDSSLSGGQDTGELLF.

Comments on this clonotype: This could be a read error, since a much larger clone is one nucleotide away. This chain uses TRBV13 with TRBJ2-1; D is uncertain. The CDR3 spans 14 residues. The V and J ends lost 2 bases and 4 bases respectively, with 9 bases between them. The germline V gene has CDR1 PRHDT and CDR2 FYEKMQ (reference sequence). CDR3 nucleotides: TGTGCCAGCAGCTTAAGAGCCATGTACAATGAGCAGTTCTTC. The encoded protein is CASSLRAMYNEQFF.

This clonotype was observed many times. CDR3 sequence (DNA): TGTGCCAGCCGGAAAGGGGGAGGGGGCTACACCTTC. Its translation: CASRKGGGGYTF. The rearrangement joins TRBV6-1 to TRBJ1-2; the D gene is possibly TRBD1 (6 bases). CDR1 is MNHNS, CDR2 SASEGT, per germline. The V gene lost 8 bases and the J gene lost 8 bases, with 15 bases spanning the gap. The length of the CDR3 is 12 residues.

This clonotype was seen ten or more times. J is TRBJ1-1 and V is TRBV20-1; 8 nucleotides align to TRBD1. Per germline, CDR1 DFQATT and CDR2 SNEGSKA (reference sequence). This CDR3 has 13 residues. Trimming cost V 4 bases and J 4 bases; bases outside gene matches: 5. This CDR3 is CSATTGAGTEAFF. The CDR3 nucleotides read TGCAGTGCTACGACAGGGGCGGGCACTGAAGCTTTCTTT.

This chain joins TRBV15 and TRBJ1-2; TRBD1 matches at 9 bases. The J segment lost 5 bases and the V segment lost 1 base, leaving 8 bases of the junction unmatched. The CDR3 sequence is 16 residues long. Per the germline V gene, CDR1 is LNHNV and CDR2 is YYDKDF (reference sequence). Written as DNA, the CDR3 is TGTGCCACCAGCAGAGGCCTGGACAGGGGCCAATATGGCTACACCTTC. Translated, it gives CATSRGLDRGQYGYTF. Based on the CDR3 plus reference TRBV15 and TRBJ1-2, the full variable domain is DAMVIQNPRYQVTQFGKPVTLSCSQTLNHNVMYWYQQKSSQAPKLLFHYYDKDFNNEADTPDNFQSRRPNTSFCFLDIRSPGLGDTAMYLCATSRGLDRGQYGYTFGSGTRLTVV.

This clonotype has a count of ten or more. The chain couples TRBV7-6 to TRBJ2-2; no definite D call. Germline V CDR1 and CDR2: SGHVS, FNYEAQ. Trimming removed 5 bases from V and 6 bases from J, with 10 bases in between. The CDR3 sequence is 13 residues long. The CDR3 DNA reads as TGTGCCAGCAGCCCAACAACGGCCGGGGAGCTGTTTTTT. Protein sequence: CASSPTTAGELFF.

This clonotype was picked up many times. The chain recombines TRBV18 with TRBJ1-1; D uncertain. V lost 2 bases and J lost 5, with 12 bases in between. CDR3 length: 14 amino acids. CDR1 and CDR2 (germline): KGHSH, LQKENI. CDR3 nucleotides: TGTGCCAGCTCACCAGCCCAGTGGGTAACTGAAGCTTTCTTT. Amino acid sequence: CASSPAQWVTEAFF. The variable domain in full, with the rest retrieved from reference TRBV18 and TRBJ1-1, is NAGVMQNPRHLVRRRGQEARLRCSPMKGHSHVYWYRQLPEEGLKFMVYLQKENIIDESGMPKERFSAEFPKEGPSILRIQQVVRGDSAAYFCASSPAQWVTEAFFGQGTRLTVV.

There are many counts of this clonotype. The CDR3 spells CASSLSPVLAPTDTQYF. The CDR3 DNA reads as TGTGCCAGCAGCTTATCACCGGTACTAGCCCCCACAGATACGCAGTATTTT. This chain uses TRBV7-8 with TRBJ2-3, with a tentative D call TRBD2 (6 bases). The CDR3 length is 17 residues. V lost 2 bases to trimming and J lost 2 bases, with 17 bases between them. Germline V gives CDR1 SGHVS, CDR2 FQNEAQ.

As regards this clonotype: Being one base from a much bigger clone, this may be a read error. This chain joins TRBV27 and TRBJ1-3, with D uncertain. The CDR3 sequence is 15 residues long. Germline-derived CDR1 and CDR2 are MNHEY and SMNVEV (reference sequence). Trimming shortened V by 4 bases and J by 2 bases, and 12 bases separated the two germline ends. CDR3 DNA sequence: TGTGCCAGCAGTTACGACGGCAGCCCTGGAAACACCATATATTTT. It is translated as CASSYDGSPGNTIYF.